The rows below give T cell receptor beta chains drawn from one sample of a study of CD8 T cells in ankylosing spondylitis. TCRdb fed the 5' RACE reads into MiXCR, producing one record per CDR3 protein. Of approximately 500,000 distinct CDR3 sequences in the sample, 12% were seen once. Sequenced: blood, either unsorted or a sorted T cell fraction (not recorded which). The receptors were sampled from a male donor with ankylosing spondylitis. Each CDR3 is given without its conserved first and last residue. Size is stated for part of the rows, as once, few or many counts, or as a class when the clone is expanded.

>TRBV20-1|NA|TRBJ1-5
SASWTGPNQPQH
>TRBV27|few|TRBJ2-5
ASSTRQGNRETQY
>TRBV12-3/TRBV12-4|many|TRBJ2-2
ASTPGQGANTGELF
>TRBV19|few|TRBJ2-1
ASSVREGPYNEQF
>TRBV11-2|few|TRBJ2-3
ASSFRPDTQY
>TRBV5-6|NA|TRBJ2-5
ASSSMGLAGGQETQY
>TRBV6-2/TRBV6-3|NA|TRBJ2-2
ASSYRDKSNQPGELF
>TRBV11-3|few|TRBJ2-1
ASSRTAGVYNEQF
>TRBV10-3|few|TRBJ1-5
APGGRRESNQPQH
>TRBV20-1|NA|TRBJ2-1
SAPSGTSGSNEQF
>TRBV20-1|NA|TRBJ2-1
SARKAAGGNLGYNEQF
>TRBV10-3|many|TRBJ2-1
AISSGTSLNNEQF
>TRBV5-1|few|TRBJ2-3
ASRWTGGTDTQY
>TRBV12-3/TRBV12-4|many|TRBJ1-1
ASSLRTGRNTEAF
>TRBV28|few|TRBJ2-7
ASSFAKQGTYEQY
>TRBV28|many|TRBJ2-1
ASSPWTSGANEQF
>TRBV20-1|NA|TRBJ2-5
SARDTLAPLQETQY
>TRBV19|NA|TRBJ1-6
ASSGRPDSPLH
>TRBV27|NA|TRBJ2-7
ASSFGLAGGYEQY
>TRBV11-2|NA|TRBJ2-5
ASSRSAGVQETQY
>TRBV29-1|few|TRBJ2-1
SGRWTSAYNEQF
>TRBV7-7|NA|TRBJ2-5
ASSLNQGKTQY
>TRBV20-1|NA|TRBJ2-7
SARAGTGKFYEQY
>TRBV7-6|NA|TRBJ2-1
ASSLRLAGEVQF
>TRBV6-1|NA|TRBJ2-3
ASSENVQGTDTQY
>TRBV5-1|few|TRBJ1-6
ASSKDRESPLH
>TRBV12-3/TRBV12-4|many|TRBJ1-2
ASSFGQGNGYT
>TRBV27|few|TRBJ2-3
ASRRQGAADTQY
>TRBV29-1|many|TRBJ2-1
SCRPPSNLQF
>TRBV30|few|TRBJ2-3
AWSGRRELTDTQY
>TRBV28|many|TRBJ2-1
ASSSSDYNEQF
>TRBV7-8|NA|TRBJ2-3
ASSRTLLGGLTDTQY
>TRBV11-2|NA|TRBJ1-5
ASSLEFSRQPQH
>TRBV6-6|NA|TRBJ2-2
ASSNANTGELF
>TRBV27|NA|TRBJ2-7
ASRLAGAYEQY
>TRBV5-1|many|TRBJ1-1
ASCGQDMNTEAF
>TRBV11-3|NA|TRBJ2-3
ASSTGLVPDTQY
>TRBV25-1|NA|TRBJ1-2
ASSEYGGALGYT
>TRBV11-2|NA|TRBJ2-7
ASTTLDSAPNYEQY